This T cell receptor (beta chain) was captured by sequencing in a study of neurological immune-mediated disorders. CDR3 length: 13 amino acids. Germline assignment: CDR1 WNHNN and CDR2 SYGVQD (reference sequence). Trimming shortened V by 1 base and J by 5 bases, and 7 bases separated the two germline ends. The team produced cDNA through 5'RACE using 10-nucleotide random UMIs. Sequencing runs each generated in excess of 160 million TCR-beta sequences derived from 15-18 subjects. TCRdb analysed the 5' RACE reads with MiXCR anew, one entry per CDR3 protein. The table shows about 46,000 distinct CDR3 sequences, with 3.5% to 5% occurring only once. This clonotype was detected ten times or more.

The rearrangement joins TRBV10-1 to TRBJ2-3; D possibly corresponds to TRBD1 (6 bases). The sequencing input was PBMCs. The clonotype was recovered from a woman aged 55-75 years with multiple sclerosis. CDR3 nucleotides: TGCGCCAGCAGTGAGTACAGGGAAGATACGCAGTATTTT. Encoded protein: CASSEYREDTQYF.